The clone carrying this T cell receptor beta chain was seen a handful of times. The sample comes from a study of T cells in Graves' hyperthyroidism and ophthalmopathy. The CDR3 is made up of 15 amino acids. The V and J ends lost 6 bases and 6 bases respectively, with 18 bases between them. TCR beta CDR3 regions were amplified from RNA transcripts. Researchers ran a first-round RT-PCR on the TCR CDR3 using the HTBI primer set. Using its own MiXCR run on the multiplex PCR reads, TCRdb lists one record per CDR3 protein. The sample includes around 800,000 distinct CDR3 sequences, around 38% seen only once; the top ten take around 10%.

This clonotype originated in a man between 18 and 35 years old with Graves' hyperthyroidism. The specimen was blood. The rearrangement links TRBV12-3 or TRBV12-4 to TRBJ1-5; D perhaps matches TRBD1 (6 bases). The CDR3 loop is CASRLGAAVIQPQHF. The CDR3, as DNA: TGTGCCAGCAGGCTGGGGGCAGCAGTGATTCAGCCCCAGCATTTT.